The rows below give T cell receptor beta chains drawn from one sample of a study of T cells expressing NK-cell markers. TCRdb re-called the 5' RACE reads and shows each CDR3 protein once, DNA omitted. This sample contains over 150,000 distinct CDR3 sequences. The sequencing input was blood T cells: a sorted CD56 or NKG2C T cell subset, CD4+ or CD8+ T cells, or bulk PBMC T cells (not recorded which). Receptor source: a woman aged 50 to 60 in good health. Each CDR3 is given with its conserved first and last residue.

>TRBJ2-2|14|TRBV7-9
CASSLRLENGELFF
>TRBJ2-6|18|TRBV27
CASSLSRLVYSGANVLTF
>TRBJ2-3|12|TRBV12-3/TRBV12-4
CASRTLGDTQYF
>TRBJ2-3|16|TRBV4-1
CASSQVGAGSTDTQYF
>TRBJ2-1|15|TRBV9
CASSAGQGIRNEQFF
>TRBJ2-3|16|TRBV20-1
CSARDHRDPVSDTQYF
>TRBJ2-1|14|TRBV11-2
CAQESAGGGIEQFF
>TRBJ2-2|14|TRBV7-2
CASSLPSDTGELFF
>TRBJ2-1|14|TRBV20-1
CSAIMGDYLNEQFF
>TRBJ2-1|15|TRBV6-1
CASSEDRGRVGEQFF
>TRBJ2-7|12|TRBV30
CAYTQASPEQYF
>TRBJ1-2|15|TRBV12-3/TRBV12-4
CASSSSQGSPYGYTF
>TRBJ1-4|11|TRBV6-5
CASSGGEKLFF
>TRBJ2-3|15|TRBV20-1
CSARTGTTRDDTQYF
>TRBJ1-5|15|TRBV9
CASSVGGDPNQPQHF
>TRBJ2-1|15|TRBV20-1
CSARRRRMAYNEQFF
>TRBJ2-2|14|TRBV10-1
CASAEQWNTGELFF
>TRBJ2-1|17|TRBV7-6
CASSLRTSHSSYNEQFF
>TRBJ2-7|16|TRBV20-1
CSATPLGSRGSYEQYF
>TRBJ2-7|14|TRBV30
CAWSDGTGSYEQYF
>TRBJ2-7|15|TRBV5-8
CASSLEGRGRNEQYF
>TRBJ1-5|15|TRBV19
CASSWDRGSGQPQHF
>TRBJ1-5|13|TRBV19
CASSILDDQPQHF
>TRBJ1-1|14|TRBV7-9
CASRRDRERGEAFF
>TRBJ2-7|18|TRBV7-9
CASSLKGTSGRPTYEQYF
>TRBJ1-1|14|TRBV4-1
CASSTTETNTEAFF
>TRBJ1-4|14|TRBV4-1
CASSQDTGDEKLFF
>TRBJ1-2|13|TRBV2
CASSEGRSYGYTF
>TRBJ2-3|13|TRBV5-5
CASSPNRVDTQYF
>TRBJ2-5|16|TRBV4-1
CASSQGPGPGGETQYF
>TRBJ2-1|15|TRBV5-1
CASSLERATYNEQFF
>TRBJ2-3|17|TRBV24-1
CATSDSSEVLGADTQYF
>TRBJ2-1|17|TRBV20-1
CSARPNPIWGSYNEQFF
>TRBJ2-2|13|TRBV11-2
CASSQRPTGELFF
>TRBJ1-6|15|TRBV11-2
CASSTLLASGSPLHF
>TRBJ2-2|19|TRBV7-6
CASSFSGGDWGTNTGELFF
>TRBJ1-2|12|TRBV11-2
CASSLGDYGYTF
>TRBJ1-4|15|TRBV15
CATTLEGGTNEKLFF
>TRBJ2-1|15|TRBV15
CATSNQRGGNNEQFF
>TRBJ2-1|15|TRBV4-2
CASSPVAYYYNEQFF
>TRBJ2-6|13|TRBV29-1
CSVWAEGANVLTF
>TRBJ1-5|15|TRBV7-2
CASSLGGDRDQPQHF
>TRBJ2-7|13|TRBV3-1
CASSQDLVQEQYF
>TRBJ2-1|13|TRBV30
CAWSHGQHNEQFF
>TRBJ2-2|13|TRBV7-3
CASSLAGDGELFF
>TRBJ2-3|15|TRBV7-9
CASSGPLESTDTQYF
>TRBJ2-1|15|TRBV27
CASSLAETSYNEQFF
>TRBJ2-3|15|TRBV29-1
CSVVTGQWDTDTQYF
>TRBJ2-1|14|TRBV9
CASSEGHNYNEQFF
>TRBJ1-1|16|TRBV5-4
CASRPGTGGIKTEAFF
>TRBJ2-1|18|TRBV10-2
CASLTSGRPPETTDTQFF
>TRBJ2-7|11|TRBV29-1
CSVPGQREQYF
>TRBJ2-6|19|TRBV27
CASSSNTGTGWAGANVLTF
>TRBJ2-5|14|TRBV6-1
CASSDLGVEETQYF
>TRBJ2-7|15|TRBV7-6
CASTPGTGGVYEQYF
>TRBJ2-1|15|TRBV27
CASSLSRGWGYEQFF
>TRBJ2-3|21|TRBV5-1
CASSTSPGTSGRDSSTDTQYF
>TRBJ1-1|15|TRBV2
CASSERGALWTEAFF
>TRBJ2-1|16|TRBV27
CASSLFTSGSTMKEFF
>TRBJ1-1|15|TRBV3-1
CASSSGPFSNTEAFF